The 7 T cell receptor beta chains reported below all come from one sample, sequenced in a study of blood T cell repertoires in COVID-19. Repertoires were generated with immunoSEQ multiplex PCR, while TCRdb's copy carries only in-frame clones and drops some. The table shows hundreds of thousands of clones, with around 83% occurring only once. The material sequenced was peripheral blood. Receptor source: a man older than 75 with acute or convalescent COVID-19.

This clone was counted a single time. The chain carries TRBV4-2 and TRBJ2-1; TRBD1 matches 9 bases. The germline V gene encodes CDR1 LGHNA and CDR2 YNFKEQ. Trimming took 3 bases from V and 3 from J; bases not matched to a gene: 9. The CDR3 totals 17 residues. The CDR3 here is CASSQPRTGAHYNEQFF. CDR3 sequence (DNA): TGTGCCAGCAGCCAGCCGCGGACAGGGGCTCACTACAATGAGCAGTTCTTC.

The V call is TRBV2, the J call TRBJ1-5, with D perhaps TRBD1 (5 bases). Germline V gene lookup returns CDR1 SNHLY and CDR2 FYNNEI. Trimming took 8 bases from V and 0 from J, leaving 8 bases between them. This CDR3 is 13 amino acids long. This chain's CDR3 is CASGGISNQPQHF. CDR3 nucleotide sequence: TGTGCCAGCGGGGGGATTAGCAATCAGCCCCAGCATTTT.

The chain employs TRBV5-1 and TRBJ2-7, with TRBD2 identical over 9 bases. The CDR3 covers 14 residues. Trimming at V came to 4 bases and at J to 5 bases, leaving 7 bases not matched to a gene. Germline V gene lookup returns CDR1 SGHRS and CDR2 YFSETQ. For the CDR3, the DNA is TGCGCCAGCAGCGGGGGACTAGCATTCCACGAGCAGTACTTC. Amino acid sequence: CASSGGLAFHEQYF.

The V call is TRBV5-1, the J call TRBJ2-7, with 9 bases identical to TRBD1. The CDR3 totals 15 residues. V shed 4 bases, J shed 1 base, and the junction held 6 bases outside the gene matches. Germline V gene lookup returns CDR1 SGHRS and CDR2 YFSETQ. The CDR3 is CASSQPGQGSYEQYF. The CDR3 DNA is TGCGCCAGCAGCCAGCCGGGACAGGGATCCTACGAGCAGTACTTC. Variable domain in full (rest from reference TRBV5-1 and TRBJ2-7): KAGVTQTPRYLIKTRGQQVTLSCSPISGHRSVSWYQQTPGQGLQFLFEYFSETQRNKGNFPGRFSGRQFSNSRSEMNVSTLELGDSALYLCASSQPGQGSYEQYFGPGTRLTVT.

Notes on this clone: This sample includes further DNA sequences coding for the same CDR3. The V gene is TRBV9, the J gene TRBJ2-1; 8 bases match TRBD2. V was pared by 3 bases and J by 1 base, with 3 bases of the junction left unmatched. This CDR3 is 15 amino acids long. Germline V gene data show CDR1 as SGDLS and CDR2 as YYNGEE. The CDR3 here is CASSASGSSYNEQFF. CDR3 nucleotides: TGTGCCAGCAGCGCAAGCGGGAGTTCCTACAATGAGCAGTTCTTC.

CDR3 loop: CASSPVGGAGTGNTEAFF. The CDR3, as DNA: TGTGCCAGCTCACCGGTGGGAGGGGCAGGGACCGGAAACACTGAAGCTTTCTTT. The rearrangement joins TRBV18 to TRBJ1-1; possible D gene TRBD1, 5 bases. V was pared by 3 bases and J by 2 bases, with 22 bases between. The CDR3 length is 18 residues. CDR1 KGHSH and CDR2 LQKENI come from the germline V gene. Complete variable domain (other parts from reference TRBV18 and TRBJ1-1): NAGVMQNPRHLVRRRGQEARLRCSPMKGHSHVYWYRQLPEEGLKFMVYLQKENIIDESGMPKERFSAEFPKEGPSILRIQQVVRGDSAAYFCASSPVGGAGTGNTEAFFGQGTRLTVV.

The CDR3 nucleotides are TGTGCCAGTAGTGCCCGACAGGGGGCATGGAATGAGCAGTTCTTC. It specifies CASSARQGAWNEQFF. The chain links TRBV19 to TRBJ2-1, with TRBD1 matching over 10 bases. This CDR3 has 15 amino acids. With 5 bases clipped from V and 7 bases from J, the junction kept 8 bases outside the gene matches. Per germline, CDR1 LNHDA and CDR2 SQIVND (reference sequence).